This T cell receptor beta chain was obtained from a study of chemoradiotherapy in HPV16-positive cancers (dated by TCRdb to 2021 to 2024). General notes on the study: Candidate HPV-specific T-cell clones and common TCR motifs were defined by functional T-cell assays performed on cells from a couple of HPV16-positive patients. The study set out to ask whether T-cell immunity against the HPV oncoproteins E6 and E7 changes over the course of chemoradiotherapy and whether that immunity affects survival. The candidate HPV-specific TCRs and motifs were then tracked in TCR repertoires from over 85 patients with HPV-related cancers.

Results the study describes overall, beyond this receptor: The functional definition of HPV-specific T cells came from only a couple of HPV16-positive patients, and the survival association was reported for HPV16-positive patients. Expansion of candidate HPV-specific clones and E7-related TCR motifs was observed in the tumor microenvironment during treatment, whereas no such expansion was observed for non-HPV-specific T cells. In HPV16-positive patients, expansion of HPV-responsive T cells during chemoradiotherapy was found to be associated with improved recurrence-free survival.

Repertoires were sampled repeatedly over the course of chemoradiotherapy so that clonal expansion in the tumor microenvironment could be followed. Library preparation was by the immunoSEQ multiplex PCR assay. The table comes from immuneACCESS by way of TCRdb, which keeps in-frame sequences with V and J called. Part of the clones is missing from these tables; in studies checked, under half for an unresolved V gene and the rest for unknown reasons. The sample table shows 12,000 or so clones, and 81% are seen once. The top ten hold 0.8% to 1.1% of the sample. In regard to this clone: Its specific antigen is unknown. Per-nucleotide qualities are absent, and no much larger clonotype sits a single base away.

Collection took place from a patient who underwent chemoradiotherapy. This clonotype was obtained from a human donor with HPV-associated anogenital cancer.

This receptor carries the CDR3 CASSEGGGTDTQYF. The DNA is as follows: TGTGCCAGCAGTGAAGGGGGGGGCACAGATACGCAGTATTTT. The V and J segments used are TRBV6-4 and TRBJ2-3, with a tentative D gene TRBD2 over 7 matching bases. Via the germline V gene, CDR1 is MRHNA and CDR2 SNTAGT. The CDR3 sequence holds 14 residues, the cysteine and phenylalanine included. Of all the DNA, just the CDR3 is kept, 42 bases in frame from base 1. The junction shows trimming of 3 bases on V and 1 base on J, plus 8 bases between the germline ends.